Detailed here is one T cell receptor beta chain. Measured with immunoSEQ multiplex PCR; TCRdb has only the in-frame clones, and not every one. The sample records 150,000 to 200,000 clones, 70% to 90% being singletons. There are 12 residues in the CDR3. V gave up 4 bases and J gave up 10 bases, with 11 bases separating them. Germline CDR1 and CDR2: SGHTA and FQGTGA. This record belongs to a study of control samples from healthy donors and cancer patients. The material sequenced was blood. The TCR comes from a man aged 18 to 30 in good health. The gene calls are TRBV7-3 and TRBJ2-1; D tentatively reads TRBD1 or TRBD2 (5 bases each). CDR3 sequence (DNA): TGTGCCAGCAGCTATTCTGGGACCGAGCAGTTCTTC. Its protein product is CASSYSGTEQFF.